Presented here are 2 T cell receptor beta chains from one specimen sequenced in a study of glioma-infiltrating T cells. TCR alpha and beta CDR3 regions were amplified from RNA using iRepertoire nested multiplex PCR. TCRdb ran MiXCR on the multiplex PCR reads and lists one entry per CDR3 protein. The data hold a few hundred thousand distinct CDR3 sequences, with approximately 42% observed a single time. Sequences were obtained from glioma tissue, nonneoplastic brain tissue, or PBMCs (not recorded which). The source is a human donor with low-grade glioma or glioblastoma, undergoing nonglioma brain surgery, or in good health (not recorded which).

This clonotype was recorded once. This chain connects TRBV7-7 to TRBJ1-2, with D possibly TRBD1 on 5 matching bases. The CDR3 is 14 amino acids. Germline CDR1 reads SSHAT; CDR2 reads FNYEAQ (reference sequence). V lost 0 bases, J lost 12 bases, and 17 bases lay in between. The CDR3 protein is CASSLAVNSRGHTF. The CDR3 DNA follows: TGTGCCAGCAGCTTAGCGGTCAACTCAAGGGGCCACACCTTC.

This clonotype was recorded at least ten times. In DNA form, the CDR3 reads TGTGCCAGCAGAAGGACTAGCGGGGGAGCCTACGAGCAGTACTTC. As protein: CASRRTSGGAYEQYF. J is TRBJ2-7 and V is TRBV6-2 or TRBV6-3, with 13 positions matching TRBD2. V lost 6 bases, J lost 2 bases, and 4 bases stayed unmatched. This CDR3 region has 15 residues. Germline-derived CDR1 and CDR2 are MNHEY and SVGEGT.